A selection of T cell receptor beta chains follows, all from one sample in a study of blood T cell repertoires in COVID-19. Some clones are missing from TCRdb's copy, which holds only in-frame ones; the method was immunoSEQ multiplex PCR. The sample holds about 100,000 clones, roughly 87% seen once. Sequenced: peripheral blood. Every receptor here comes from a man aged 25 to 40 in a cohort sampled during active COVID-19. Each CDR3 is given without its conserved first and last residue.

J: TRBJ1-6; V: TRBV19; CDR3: ASSITRTVGTYSPLH
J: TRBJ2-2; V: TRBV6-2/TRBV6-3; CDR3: ASSLGQGSGELF
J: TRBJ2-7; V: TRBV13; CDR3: ASSSSYGQGSYEQY
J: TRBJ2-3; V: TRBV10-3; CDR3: AISTGLAGGQTDTQY
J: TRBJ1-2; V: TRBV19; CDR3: ASSMRTGDGYT
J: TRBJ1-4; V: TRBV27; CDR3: ASSLAGGSGEKLF
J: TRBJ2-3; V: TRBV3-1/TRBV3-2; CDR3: ASSIRLAGTDTQY
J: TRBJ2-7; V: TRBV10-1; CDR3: ASSESADPGAYEQY
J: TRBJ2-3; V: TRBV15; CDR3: ATSRDQGAQADTQY
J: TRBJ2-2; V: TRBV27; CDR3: ASSLYTGSNTGELF
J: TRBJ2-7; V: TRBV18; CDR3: ASSSDSTSYEQY
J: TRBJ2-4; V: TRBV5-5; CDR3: ASSLELIGIQY
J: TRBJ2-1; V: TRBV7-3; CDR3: ASSPDRSHNEQF
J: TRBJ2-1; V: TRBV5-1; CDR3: ASSLTGLGNNEQF
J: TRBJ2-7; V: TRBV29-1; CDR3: SVGQDAYEQY
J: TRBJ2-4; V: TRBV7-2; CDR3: ASSSTGGTAKNIQY
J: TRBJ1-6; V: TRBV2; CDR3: ASSAGQGPLH
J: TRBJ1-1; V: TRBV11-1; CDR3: ASSLGSGGNTEAF
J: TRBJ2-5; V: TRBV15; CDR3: ATSARRGASQTQY
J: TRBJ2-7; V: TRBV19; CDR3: ASSIAGQPTYEQY
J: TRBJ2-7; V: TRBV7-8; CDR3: ASSLALSGVFSYEQY
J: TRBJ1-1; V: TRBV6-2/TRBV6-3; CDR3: ASSYSGGRDSR
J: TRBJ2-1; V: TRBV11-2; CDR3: ASSLGEIGGQF
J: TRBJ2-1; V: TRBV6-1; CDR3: ASSEVYGRVGSEQF
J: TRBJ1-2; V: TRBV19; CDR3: ASSITGQNYGYT
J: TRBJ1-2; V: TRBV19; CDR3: ASSPGGDYGYT
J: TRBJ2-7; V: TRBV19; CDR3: ASSIEATGTLSEQY
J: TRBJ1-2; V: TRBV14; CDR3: ASSPQDRAGYT
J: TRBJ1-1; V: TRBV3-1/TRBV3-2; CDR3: ASSPTIQTEAF
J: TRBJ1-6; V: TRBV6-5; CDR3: ASSTRGQANSPLH
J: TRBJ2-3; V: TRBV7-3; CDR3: ASSPRASSTDTQY
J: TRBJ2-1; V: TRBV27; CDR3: ASSRRLASNNEQF
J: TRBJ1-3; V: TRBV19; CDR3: ASSIEGDRNTIY
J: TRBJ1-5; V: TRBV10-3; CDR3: ATRGGSNQPQH
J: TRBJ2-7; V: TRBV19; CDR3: ASSIGMGQVYEQY
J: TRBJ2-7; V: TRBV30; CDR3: AWTRGVSYEQY
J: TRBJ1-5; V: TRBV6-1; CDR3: ASREGQGGQPQH
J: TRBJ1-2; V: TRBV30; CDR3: AWIRGSRGYT
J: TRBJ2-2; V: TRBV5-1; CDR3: ASSLTENTGELF
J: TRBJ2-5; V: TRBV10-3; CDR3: AISDKQETQY
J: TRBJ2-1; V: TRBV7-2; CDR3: ASSLVTGSNNEQF
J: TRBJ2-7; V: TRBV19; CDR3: ASNAGTGGPYEQY
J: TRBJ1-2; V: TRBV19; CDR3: ASSMDRGTYGYT
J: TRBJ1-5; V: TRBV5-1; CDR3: ASSEGTGNQPQH
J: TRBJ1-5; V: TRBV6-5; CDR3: ASWSGRDNQPQH
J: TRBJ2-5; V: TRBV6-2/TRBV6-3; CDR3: ASSSRTSGGGETQY
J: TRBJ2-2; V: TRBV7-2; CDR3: ASSLATSGGPYYTGELF
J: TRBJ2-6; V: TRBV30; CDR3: AWSGAGANVLT
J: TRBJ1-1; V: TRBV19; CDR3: ASSTRTGGNTEAF
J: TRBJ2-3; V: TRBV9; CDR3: ASSVAGTSPTDTQY
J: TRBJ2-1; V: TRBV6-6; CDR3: ASRPGLAGGDEQF
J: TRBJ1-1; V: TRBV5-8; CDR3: ASSRQGLGTEAF
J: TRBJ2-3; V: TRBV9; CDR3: ASSVGLAGGDTQY
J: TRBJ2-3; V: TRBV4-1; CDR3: ASSQTRSVGTDTQY
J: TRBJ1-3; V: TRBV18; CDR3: ASSPTPDRGQRNTIY
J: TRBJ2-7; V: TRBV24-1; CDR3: ATSSLRDSYEQY
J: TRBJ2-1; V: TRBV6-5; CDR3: ASSSDSKQF
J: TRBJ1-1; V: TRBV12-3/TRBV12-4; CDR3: ASSTQVNTEAF